This T cell receptor (beta chain) was profiled in a study of radiotherapy plus CTLA-4 blockade in lung cancer (dated 2018 in TCRdb). At the level of the whole study: Among the enrolled patients, about 19% had an objective response, and about 30% reached disease control. What the work shows at the level of the full study, not this receptor alone: After treatment with radiotherapy and ipilimumab, TCR clones that originated in tumors expanded in peripheral blood. Early dynamic changes in blood T cell clones, together with increased serum interferon-beta after radiation, were reported as the strongest predictors of response.

Libraries came from the immunoSEQ multiplex PCR assay. In TCRdb, the immuneACCESS table is reduced to in-frame sequences with V and J assigned. These tables do not hold every clone; where another copy was compared, an unresolved V gene accounts for under half, and the others remain unexplained. In this sample the table shows about 24,000 clones, 60% to 85% of which occur a single time. Approximately 3% of the sample lies in the top ten. The study tested focal radiation therapy combined with CTLA-4 blockade (ipilimumab) in patients with chemo-refractory metastatic non-small-cell lung cancer. Details on this clone: Which antigen it targets is not known. There are no base qualities to consult, and no much larger clone falls within one base.

Looking up the germline V gene (reference sequence) yields CDR1 SEHNR and CDR2 FQNEAQ. Between the V and J ends, shortened by 1 base and 14 bases respectively, the junction contains 11 bases. Counted from cysteine to phenylalanine, this CDR3 has 12 amino acids. Only CDR3 DNA remains: 36 bases, in frame from the first base. The sequence derives from a human donor with non-small cell lung cancer whose response to radiotherapy plus ipilimumab could not be evaluated. The V and J segments used are TRBV7-9 and TRBJ1-4; the D gene is not confidently resolved. This sample comprised peripheral blood, obtained from a patient treated with radiotherapy plus ipilimumab. The CDR3 in this case is CASSLETPWLFF. The DNA sequence follows: TGTGCCAGCAGCTTAGAGACTCCCTGGCTGTTTTTT.